Below, 23 T cell receptor beta chains from the same sample are listed, as sequenced in a study of T cells in Graves' hyperthyroidism and ophthalmopathy. It was RNA transcripts that yielded the amplified TCR beta CDR3 regions. The TCR CDR3 first-round RT-PCR relied on the HTBI primer set. TCRdb re-analysed the multiplex PCR reads in MiXCR, keeping a single row per CDR3 protein. The repertoire holds a few hundred thousand distinct CDR3 sequences, around 42% seen once, with 15% to 20% in the top ten. The sample comprised peripheral blood or thyroid tissue (not recorded which). The receptor source for this set is an adult woman with Graves' disease, either hyperthyroidism or ophthalmopathy (not recorded which).

The chain couples TRBV7-2 to TRBJ2-5; tentative D call: TRBD1 (5 bases). Trimming left V 5 bases short and J 2 bases short, with 15 bases between. Germline-derived CDR1 and CDR2 are SGHTA and FQGNSA. The CDR3 covers 15 residues. CDR3 sequence (DNA): TGTGCCAGCAGCCCAAGGGCGACAGCACAAGAGACCCAGTACTTC. Protein: CASSPRATAQETQYF. The full variable domain, in which reference TRBV7-2 and TRBJ2-5 provide the parts outside the CDR3, is GAGVSQSPSNKVTEKGKDVELRCDPISGHTALYWYRQSLGQGLEFLIYFQGNSAPDKSGLPSDRFSAERTGGSVSTLTIQRTQQEDSAVYLCASSPRATAQETQYFGPGTRLLVL.

The chain recombines TRBV7-3 with TRBJ2-1; either TRBD1 or TRBD2 may supply D (5 bases each). The germline V gene has CDR1 SGHTA and CDR2 FQGTGA. The CDR3 has 14 amino acids. The V and J ends lost 7 bases and 3 bases respectively, with 13 bases between them. This CDR3 reads CASTNVGVYNEQFF. DNA of the CDR3: TGTGCCAGCACCAATGTGGGGGTCTACAATGAGCAGTTCTTC.

The chain carries TRBV7-8 and TRBJ2-3; no clear D. The V gene's germline CDR1 is SGHVS and CDR2 FQNEAQ. The CDR3 is 14 amino acids. V gave up 6 bases and J gave up 4 bases, with 14 bases separating them. In DNA form, the CDR3 reads TGTGCCAGCAGGGCCCATTCGGTCTCAGATACGCAGTATTTT. Translated: CASRAHSVSDTQYF.

This clonotype appeared once. The J gene is TRBJ1-5, the V gene TRBV7-8; 10 bases are shared with TRBD1. Germline loops: CDR1 SGHVS, CDR2 FQNEAQ. Trimming cost V 3 bases and J 14 bases; bases outside gene matches: 7. The CDR3 sequence is 13 residues long. CDR3 sequence: CASSFGTGVHEHF. CDR3 coding DNA: TGTGCCAGCAGCTTCGGGACAGGGGTCCACGAGCATTTT.

The chain has TRBV7-2 and TRBJ1-6, with a possible D match to TRBD1 (6 bases). This CDR3 contains 13 residues. The ends were cut back, 6 bases at V and 8 bases at J, with 11 bases in the middle. CDR1 is SGHTA and CDR2 is FQGNSA in the germline V gene. The CDR3 DNA sequence: TGTGCCAGCAGTACCTGGACAGATTCACCCCTCCACTTT. Encoded protein: CASSTWTDSPLHF.

This clonotype was seen many times. The V call is TRBV7-2, the J call TRBJ1-5; 7 positions match TRBD1. From germline, CDR1 is SGHTA and CDR2 FQGNSA. The trim removed 5 bases at V and 1 base at J, leaving 2 bases unmatched. CDR3 length: 14 amino acids. The CDR3 protein is CASSQQGSNQPQHF. The DNA of the CDR3 is TGTGCCAGCAGCCAACAGGGGAGCAATCAGCCCCAGCATTTT.

This clonotype was recorded many times. The chain couples TRBV6-1 to TRBJ2-7, with D perhaps matching TRBD1 or TRBD2 (5 bases each). Germline-derived CDR1 and CDR2 are MNHNS and SASEGT. The V and J ends lost 4 bases and 0 bases respectively, with 13 bases between them. The CDR3 loop spans 15 amino acids. CDR3 DNA sequence: TGTGCCAGCAGTGGGGAGACAGCGAGCTCCTACGAGCAGTACTTC. Protein product: CASSGETASSYEQYF.

Many counts were recorded for this clonotype. The V call is TRBV5-4, the J call TRBJ1-6; D uncertain. CDR1 and CDR2 from the germline V gene are SGHNT and YYREEE (reference sequence). V lost 4 bases, J lost 3 bases, and 17 bases lay in between. The CDR3 has 17 amino acids. The CDR3 protein is CASSTGLDGNYNSPLHF. CDR3 nucleotide sequence: TGTGCCAGCAGCACGGGCCTGGACGGGAACTATAATTCACCCCTCCACTTT.

This clonotype appeared a few times. V gene TRBV10-3 combines with J gene TRBJ2-7; D is uncertain. The germline gives CDR1 ENHRY, CDR2 SYGVKD. This CDR3 has 13 residues. V dropped 2 bases and J dropped 0 bases, with 5 bases sitting between them. The CDR3 sequence: CAISEESSYEQYF. For the CDR3, the DNA is TGTGCCATCAGTGAGGAGTCCTCCTACGAGCAGTACTTC.

This clonotype appeared once. The chain links TRBV6-1 to TRBJ1-4, with 7 nucleotides matching TRBD1. Per the germline V gene, CDR1 is MNHNS and CDR2 is SASEGT. V was clipped by 6 bases and J by 5 bases; unmatched bases: 3. This CDR3 spans 13 amino acids. CDR3 region: CASRSTGNEKLFF. The DNA of the CDR3 is TGTGCCAGCAGGTCGACAGGGAATGAAAAACTGTTTTTT.

This chain joins TRBV2 and TRBJ2-6; no clear D. Germline lookup yields CDR1 SNHLY and CDR2 FYNNEI. The CDR3 has 15 residues. The ends were cut back, 6 bases at V and 4 bases at J, with 13 bases in the middle. The CDR3 DNA reads TGTGCCAGCAGGACCCAATACACCGGGGCCAACGTCCTGACTTTC. This translates into CASRTQYTGANVLTF.

This clonotype showed up many times. This rearrangement joins TRBV5-1 to TRBJ2-5; no firm D call. Trimming shortened V by 4 bases and J by 1 base, and 14 bases separated the two germline ends. Germline V CDR1 and CDR2: SGHRS, YFSETQ. The CDR3 has 15 amino acids. The CDR3 region is CASSRTAGPQETQYF. The CDR3 DNA reads TGCGCCAGCAGCCGGACCGCAGGACCCCAAGAGACCCAGTACTTC.

The genes are TRBV7-9 and TRBJ1-6; 9 bases agree with TRBD1. Germline trimming cut 5 bases from V and 8 bases from J; bases unmatched to any gene: 7. The germline CDR1 and CDR2 sequences are SEHNR and FQNEAQ (reference sequence). The CDR3 extends over 15 amino acids. CDR3 in amino acids: CASSPGTGLDSPLHF. Here the CDR3 DNA reads TGTGCCAGCAGCCCCGGGACAGGGTTGGATTCACCCCTCCACTTT.

Notes on this clonotype: One base away lies a much larger clone, so this may be a sequencing read error. The CDR3 does not end in the conserved phenylalanine or tryptophan, so this is likely a read error. The chain carries TRBV5-1 and TRBJ2-7; D may be TRBD1 (6 bases). The CDR3 consists of 14 residues. Germline-derived CDR1 and CDR2 are SGHRS and YFSETQ. Trimming shortened V by 1 base and J by 2 bases, and 10 bases separated the two germline ends. In nucleotides, the CDR3 is TGCGCCAGCAGCTTGCGACAGGAGACCTACGAGCAGTACCTC. It yields the protein CASSLRQETYEQYL.

The chain has TRBV9 and TRBJ1-3, with D unresolved. CDR3 length: 16 amino acids. Trimming shortened V by 5 bases and J by 0 bases, and 15 bases separated the two germline ends. Germline V gives CDR1 SGDLS, CDR2 YYNGEE. This CDR3 reads CASSTGSANSGNTIYF. The CDR3 bases are TGTGCCAGCAGTACCGGATCAGCAAACTCTGGAAACACCATATATTTT.

The chain joins TRBV29-1 to TRBJ1-2; D gene unclear. The V gene's germline CDR1 is SQVTM and CDR2 ANQGSEA. This CDR3 is 13 amino acids long. Trimming shortened V by 1 base and J by 5 bases, and 11 bases separated the two germline ends. The chain's CDR3 is CSVEAEGGYGYTF. The CDR3 nucleotides read TGCAGCGTTGAAGCGGAGGGTGGATATGGCTACACCTTC.

This clonotype was seen a few times. This rearrangement joins TRBV28 to TRBJ2-7; unclear D gene. The CDR3 loop spans 13 amino acids. V was clipped by 3 bases and J by 5 bases, with 11 bases between them. Germline CDR1 is MDHEN and CDR2 is SYDVKM. The CDR3 DNA sequence: TGTGCCAGCAGTTTGGTCAGTCGGGACGAGCAGTACTTC. Amino acids: CASSLVSRDEQYF.

This clonotype has a count of ten or more. V gene TRBV12-3 or TRBV12-4 combines with J gene TRBJ1-6; D possibly corresponds to TRBD1 (5 bases). This CDR3 contains 17 residues. With 1 base removed from V and 10 bases from J, the gap between germline ends came to 20 bases. CDR3 DNA: TGTGCCAGCAGTTTAGAATTCGCTCGGGGCGTACGGTCACCCCTCCACTTT. Protein product: CASSLEFARGVRSPLHF.

The chain uses TRBV12-3 or TRBV12-4 and TRBJ2-6, with D uncertain. The CDR3 is made up of 13 amino acids. In nucleotides, the CDR3 is TGTGCTAGTGGTTTGTCTGGGGCCAACGTCCTGACTTTC. Translating it yields CASGLSGANVLTF.

CDR3 amino acids: CASSLASGQGVGAFF. CDR3 nucleotide sequence: TGTGCCAGCAGCTTAGCGTCGGGACAGGGTGTCGGAGCTTTCTTT. The chain employs TRBV9 and TRBJ1-1, with 9 nucleotides matching TRBD1. Germline V lookup: CDR1 SGDLS, CDR2 YYNGEE. The trim removed 4 bases at V and 10 bases at J, leaving 14 bases unmatched. This CDR3 region has 15 residues. Combining the CDR3 with reference TRBV9 and TRBJ1-1 gives the whole variable domain DSGVTQTPKHLITATGQRVTLRCSPRSGDLSVYWYQQSLDQGLQFLIQYYNGEERAKGNILERFSAQQFPDLHSELNLSSLELGDSALYFCASSLASGQGVGAFFGQGTRLTVV.

The CDR3 DNA sequence: TGCGCCAGCAACAGCAGAGAGGCGGGCCAAGAGACCCAGTACTTC. This sequence encodes CASNSREAGQETQYF. The V and J genes are TRBV5-1 and TRBJ2-5; maybe TRBD2 (5 bases). V was cut by 6 bases and J by 1 base, with 16 bases left in between. This CDR3 region has 15 residues. CDR1 is SGHRS, CDR2 YFSETQ, per germline.

The table lists this clonotype with a count of one. The genes are TRBV7-6 and TRBJ1-1; 9 bases fit TRBD1. The ends lost 1 base at V and 1 base at J; junction bases unmatched: 7. Germline-derived CDR1 and CDR2 are SGHVS and FNYEAQ. This CDR3 is 17 amino acids long. CDR3: CASSLGPLGQGNTEAFF. The CDR3 nucleotides are TGTGCCAGCAGCTTAGGTCCATTGGGACAGGGGAACACTGAAGCTTTCTTT.

The chain recombines TRBV2 with TRBJ1-5; D is ambiguous. The CDR3 is made up of 12 amino acids. V lost 6 bases and J 7 bases, leaving 10 bases between the germline ends. The germline CDR1 and CDR2 sequences are SNHLY and FYNNEI. The CDR3 is CASSDGHQPQHF. For the CDR3, the DNA is TGTGCCAGCAGCGATGGGCACCAGCCCCAGCATTTT.